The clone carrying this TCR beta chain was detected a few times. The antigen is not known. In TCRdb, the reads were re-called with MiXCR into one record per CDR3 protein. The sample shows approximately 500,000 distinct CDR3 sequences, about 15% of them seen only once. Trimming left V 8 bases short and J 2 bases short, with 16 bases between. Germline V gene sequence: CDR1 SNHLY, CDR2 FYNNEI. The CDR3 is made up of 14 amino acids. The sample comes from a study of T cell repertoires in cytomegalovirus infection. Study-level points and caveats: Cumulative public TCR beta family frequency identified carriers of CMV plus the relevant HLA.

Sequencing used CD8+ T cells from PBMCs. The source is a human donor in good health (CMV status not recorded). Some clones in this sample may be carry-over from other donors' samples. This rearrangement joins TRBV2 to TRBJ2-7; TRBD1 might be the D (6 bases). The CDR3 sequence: CASSLTEGAYEQYF. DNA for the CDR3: TGTGCCAGCTCCCTCACAGAGGGGGCCTACGAGCAGTACTTC.